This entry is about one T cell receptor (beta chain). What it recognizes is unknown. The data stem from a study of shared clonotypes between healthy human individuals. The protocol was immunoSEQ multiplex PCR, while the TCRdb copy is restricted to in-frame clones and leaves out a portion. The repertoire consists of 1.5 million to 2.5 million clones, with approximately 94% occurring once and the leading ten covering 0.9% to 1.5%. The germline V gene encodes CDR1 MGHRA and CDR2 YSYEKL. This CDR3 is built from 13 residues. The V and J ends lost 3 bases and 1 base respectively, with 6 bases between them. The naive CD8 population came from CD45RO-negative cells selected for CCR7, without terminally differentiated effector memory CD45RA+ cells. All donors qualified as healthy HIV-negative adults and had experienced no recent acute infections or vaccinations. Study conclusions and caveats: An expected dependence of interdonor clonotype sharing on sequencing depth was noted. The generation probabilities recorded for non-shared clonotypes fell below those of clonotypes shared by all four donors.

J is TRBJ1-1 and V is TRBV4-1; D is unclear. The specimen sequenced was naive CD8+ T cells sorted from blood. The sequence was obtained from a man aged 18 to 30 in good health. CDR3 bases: TGCGCCAGCAGCCACCGGACGAACACTGAAGCTTTCTTT. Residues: CASSHRTNTEAFF.